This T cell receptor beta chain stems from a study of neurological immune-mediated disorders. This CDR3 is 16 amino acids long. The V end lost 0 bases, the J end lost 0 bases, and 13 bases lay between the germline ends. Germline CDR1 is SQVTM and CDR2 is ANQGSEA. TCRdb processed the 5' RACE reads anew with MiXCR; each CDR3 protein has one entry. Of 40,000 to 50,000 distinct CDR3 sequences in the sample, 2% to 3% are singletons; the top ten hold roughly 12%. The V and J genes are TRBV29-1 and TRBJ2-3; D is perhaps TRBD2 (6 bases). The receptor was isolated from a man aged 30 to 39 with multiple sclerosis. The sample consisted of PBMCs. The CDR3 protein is CSVEDRRVSSTDTQYF. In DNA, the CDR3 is TGCAGCGTTGAAGACAGGAGGGTTTCTAGCACAGATACGCAGTATTTT.